One sample yielded the 4 T cell receptor beta chains listed below, sequenced in a study of regulatory T cells in long-lasting Graves disease. The time point denotes: newly diagnosed GD, antithyroid drugs for less than 3 months. PBMC-extracted RNA yielded the TCR library. CDR3 regions were amplified by Arm-PCR using iRepertoire HTBI primers to build TCR beta libraries. A single record per CDR3 protein comes from TCRdb applying MiXCR to the multiplex PCR reads. The repertoire holds 400,000 to 500,000 distinct CDR3 sequences, with 15% as singletons. In addition, the sample was reused for a study of T cells in Graves' hyperthyroidism and ophthalmopathy.

The sample here was peripheral blood mononuclear cells (PBMCs), taken at new diagnosis, from a patient treated with antithyroid drugs. The receptors were sampled from a woman younger than 45 with Graves disease.

This sequence joins TRBV29-1 and TRBJ2-3; 11 bases match TRBD2. The germline gives CDR1 SQVTM, CDR2 ANQGSEA. This CDR3 comprises 14 residues. V was pared by 5 bases and J by 3 bases, with 4 bases of the junction left unmatched. CDR3 coding DNA: TGCAGCGTTACCCGACTAGCGGGGACAGATACGCAGTATTTT. This sequence encodes CSVTRLAGTDTQYF.

This clonotype was recorded a few times. J is TRBJ2-5 and V is TRBV10-3; TRBD2 agrees at 12 bases. The CDR3 loop spans 18 amino acids. Trimming removed 3 bases from V and 5 bases from J; junction bases left unmatched: 13. Germline V lookup: CDR1 ENHRY, CDR2 SYGVKD. The CDR3: CAISESPNLAGGGETQYF. Written as DNA, the CDR3 is TGTGCCATCAGTGAATCCCCTAACCTAGCGGGAGGGGGCGAGACCCAGTACTTC.

CDR3 sequence: CATSDTMNTEAFF. CDR3 DNA sequence: TGTGCCACCAGTGATACCATGAACACTGAAGCTTTCTTT. V is TRBV24-1 and J is TRBJ1-1; D remains unclear. Germline V gene lookup returns CDR1 KGHDR and CDR2 SFDVKD. Trimming took off 3 bases at V and 0 bases at J, with 4 bases between the two ends. CDR3 size: 13 residues.

This clonotype was observed many times. V and J are TRBV9 and TRBJ1-1; possibly TRBD1 for D (5 bases). Germline V gene sequence: CDR1 SGDLS, CDR2 YYNGEE. Trimming removed 0 bases from V and 0 bases from J, with 9 bases in between. The length of the CDR3 is 15 residues. The CDR3 sequence: CASSVGGELNTEAFF. CDR3 in DNA: TGTGCCAGCAGCGTAGGGGGGGAACTGAACACTGAAGCTTTCTTT.